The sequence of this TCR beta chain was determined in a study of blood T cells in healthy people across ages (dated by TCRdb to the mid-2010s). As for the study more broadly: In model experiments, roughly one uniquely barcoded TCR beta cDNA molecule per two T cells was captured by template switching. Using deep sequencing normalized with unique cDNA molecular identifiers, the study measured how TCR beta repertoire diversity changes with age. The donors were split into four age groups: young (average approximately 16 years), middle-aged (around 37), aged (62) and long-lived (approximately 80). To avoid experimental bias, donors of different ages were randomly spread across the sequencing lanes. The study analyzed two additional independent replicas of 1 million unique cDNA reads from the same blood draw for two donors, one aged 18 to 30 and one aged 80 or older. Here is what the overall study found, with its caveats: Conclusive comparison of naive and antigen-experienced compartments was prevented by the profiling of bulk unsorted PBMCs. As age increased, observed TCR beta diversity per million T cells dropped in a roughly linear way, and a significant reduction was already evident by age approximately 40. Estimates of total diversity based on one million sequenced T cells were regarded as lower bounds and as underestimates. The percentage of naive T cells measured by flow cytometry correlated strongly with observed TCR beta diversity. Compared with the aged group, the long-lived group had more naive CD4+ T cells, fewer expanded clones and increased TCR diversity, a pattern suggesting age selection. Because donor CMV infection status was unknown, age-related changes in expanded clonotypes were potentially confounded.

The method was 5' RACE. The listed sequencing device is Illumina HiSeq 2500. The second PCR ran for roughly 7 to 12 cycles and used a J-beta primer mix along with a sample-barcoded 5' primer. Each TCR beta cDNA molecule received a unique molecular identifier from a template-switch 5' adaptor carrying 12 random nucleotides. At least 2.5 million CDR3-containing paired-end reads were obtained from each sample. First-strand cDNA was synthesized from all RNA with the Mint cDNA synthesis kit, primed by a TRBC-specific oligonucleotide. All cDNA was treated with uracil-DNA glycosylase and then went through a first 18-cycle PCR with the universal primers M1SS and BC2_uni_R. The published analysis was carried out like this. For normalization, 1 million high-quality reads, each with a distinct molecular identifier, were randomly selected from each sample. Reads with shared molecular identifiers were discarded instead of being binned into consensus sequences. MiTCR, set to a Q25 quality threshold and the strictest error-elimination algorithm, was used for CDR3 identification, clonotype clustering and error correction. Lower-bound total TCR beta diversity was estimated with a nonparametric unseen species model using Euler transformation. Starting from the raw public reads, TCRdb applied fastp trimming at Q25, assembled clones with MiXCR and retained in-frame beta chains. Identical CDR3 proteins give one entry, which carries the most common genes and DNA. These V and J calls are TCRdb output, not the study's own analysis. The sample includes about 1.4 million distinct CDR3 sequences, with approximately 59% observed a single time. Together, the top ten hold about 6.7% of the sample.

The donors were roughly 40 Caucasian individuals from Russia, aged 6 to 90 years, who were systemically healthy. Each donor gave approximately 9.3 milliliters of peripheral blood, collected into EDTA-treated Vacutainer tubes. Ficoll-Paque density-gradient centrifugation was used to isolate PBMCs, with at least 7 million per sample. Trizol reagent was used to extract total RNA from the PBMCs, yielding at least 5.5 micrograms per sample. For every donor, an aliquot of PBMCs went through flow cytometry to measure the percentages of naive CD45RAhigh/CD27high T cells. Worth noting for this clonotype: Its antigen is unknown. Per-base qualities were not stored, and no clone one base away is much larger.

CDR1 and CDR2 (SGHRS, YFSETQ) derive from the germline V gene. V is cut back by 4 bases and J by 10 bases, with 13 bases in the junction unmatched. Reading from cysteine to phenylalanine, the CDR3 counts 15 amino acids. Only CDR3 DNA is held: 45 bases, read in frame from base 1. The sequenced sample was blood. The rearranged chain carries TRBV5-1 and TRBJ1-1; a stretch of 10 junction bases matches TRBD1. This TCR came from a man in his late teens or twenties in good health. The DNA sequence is TGCGCCAGCAGCCTGGCGACCGGGACAGGGGCTAGAGCTTTCTTT. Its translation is CASSLATGTGARAFF. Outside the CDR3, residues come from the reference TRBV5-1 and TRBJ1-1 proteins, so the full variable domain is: KAGVTQTPRYLIKTRGQQVTLSCSPISGHRSVSWYQQTPGQGLQFLFEYFSETQRNKGNFPGRFSGRQFSNSRSEMNVSTLELGDSALYLCASSLATGTGARAFFGQGTRLTVV.